The 25 T cell receptor beta chains below all came from one sample that was sequenced in a study of T cell responses to AZD1222 COVID-19 vaccine. Data came from immunoSEQ multiplex PCR; TCRdb stores just in-frame clones and leaves some out. This repertoire shows roughly 200,000 clones, around nine tenths found once; its top ten account for 7.7%. The specimen was peripheral blood, collected on day 0 of AZD1222 vaccination. These receptors were collected from an adult in good health.

This clone showed up just a few times. The chain is built from TRBV6-5 and TRBJ2-7, with 8 bases matching TRBD2. Per the germline V gene, CDR1 is MNHEY and CDR2 is SVGAGI. The J segment lost 1 base and the V segment lost 4 bases, leaving 6 bases of the junction unmatched. The CDR3 length is 15 residues. The CDR3: CASSSPREGSYEQYF. The CDR3 bases are TGTGCCAGCAGTTCACCCCGGGAGGGGTCCTACGAGCAGTACTTC.

V and J are TRBV7-2 and TRBJ1-6; no clear D. CDR3 length: 13 residues. The V end was cut by 2 bases, the J end by 10 bases, with 9 bases between. Germline CDR1 reads SGHTA; CDR2 reads FQGNSA. The CDR3 DNA follows: TGTGCCAGCAGCTTAACTAGCGGCTCACCCCTCCACTTT. Protein product: CASSLTSGSPLHF.

The chain is built from TRBV9 and TRBJ2-3; 11 bases match TRBD1. This CDR3 is 15 amino acids long. The V gene's germline CDR1 is SGDLS and CDR2 YYNGEE. The trim removed 5 bases at V and 3 bases at J, leaving 5 bases unmatched. For the CDR3, the DNA is TGTGCCAGCAGTGCCGGGACAGGGGGGACAGATACGCAGTATTTT. It yields the protein CASSAGTGGTDTQYF.

This rearrangement joins TRBV5-1 to TRBJ2-3, with 11 bases identical to TRBD1. Trimming removed 0 bases from V and 3 bases from J; junction bases left unmatched: 6. Germline V lookup: CDR1 SGHRS, CDR2 YFSETQ. CDR3 length: 17 amino acids. The CDR3 DNA is TGCGCCAGCAGCTTGGGGGACAGGGGGTTTTTGACAGATACGCAGTATTTT. Its translation: CASSLGDRGFLTDTQYF.

This clone was seen a few times. The chain is built from TRBV14 and TRBJ2-7; a possible D gene is TRBD2 (6 bases). With 3 bases removed from V and 3 bases from J, the gap between germline ends came to 9 bases. The CDR3 is 13 residues long. The germline gives CDR1 SGHDN, CDR2 FVKESK. CDR3 in DNA: TGTGCCAGCAGCCAGGGGACTTTCTACGAGCAGTACTTC. Its translation: CASSQGTFYEQYF.

The V call is TRBV5-1, the J call TRBJ1-1; 10 nucleotides align to TRBD1. Unmatched junction bases numbered 3, after V lost 4 bases and J lost 3 bases. CDR3 size: 14 residues. Germline-derived CDR1 and CDR2 are SGHRS and YFSETQ. CDR3 amino acids: CASSVDRGDTEAFF. As DNA, the CDR3 is TGCGCCAGCAGCGTGGACAGGGGGGACACTGAAGCTTTCTTT.

V is TRBV9 and J is TRBJ2-7; 9 bases are shared with TRBD1. Germline V gene sequence: CDR1 SGDLS, CDR2 YYNGEE. The trim removed 1 base at V and 2 bases at J, leaving 4 bases unmatched. The CDR3 has 15 amino acids. For the CDR3, the DNA is TGTGCCAGCAGCGTACCGGGACAGGGTCCCTACGAGCAGTACTTC. Encoded protein: CASSVPGQGPYEQYF.

This clone was detected only once. CDR3 nucleotide sequence: TGTGCCAGCAGTTACGGGACAGGGCCCATTACCTACGAGCAGTACTTC. Its translation: CASSYGTGPITYEQYF. J is TRBJ2-7 and V is TRBV6-5, with 9 bases that match TRBD1. The CDR3 length is 16 residues. Germline lookup yields CDR1 MNHEY and CDR2 SVGAGI. With V trimmed by 2 bases and J by 2 bases, 7 bases remained unmatched.

The J gene is TRBJ1-1, the V gene TRBV19; perhaps TRBD1 as D (6 bases). Germline lookup yields CDR1 LNHDA and CDR2 SQIVND (reference sequence). The V end was cut by 8 bases, the J end by 6 bases, with 16 bases between. There are 13 residues in the CDR3. CDR3 amino acids: CASAPTGSAEAFF. CDR3 bases: TGTGCCAGTGCCCCAACAGGGAGCGCTGAAGCTTTCTTT.

This chain uses TRBV6-5 with TRBJ2-1; D gene uncertain. V dropped 6 bases and J dropped 1 base, with 10 bases sitting between them. The germline V gene has CDR1 MNHEY and CDR2 SVGAGI. The CDR3 loop spans 14 amino acids. CDR3 region: CASRLGRSYNEQFF. The CDR3 DNA reads TGTGCCAGCAGACTTGGACGGTCCTACAATGAGCAGTTCTTC.

V usage is TRBV19 and J usage is TRBJ1-4; no reliable D call. This CDR3 region has 17 residues. Germline V lookup: CDR1 LNHDA, CDR2 SQIVND (reference sequence). The ends were cut back, 7 bases at V and 0 bases at J, with 18 bases in the middle. The CDR3: CASTFGGRSPTNEKLFF. CDR3 in DNA: TGTGCCAGTACATTCGGAGGGAGATCACCAACTAATGAAAAACTGTTTTTT.

V is TRBV10-3 and J is TRBJ2-3, with TRBD2 matching 11 bases. Germline CDR1 reads ENHRY; CDR2 reads SYGVKD. This CDR3 contains 15 residues. Unmatched junction bases numbered 6, after V lost 7 bases and J lost 3 bases. CDR3 in DNA: TGTGCCATCACTCGGACTAGCGGGTGGACAGATACGCAGTATTTT. Amino acid sequence: CAITRTSGWTDTQYF.

This chain joins TRBV7-9 and TRBJ1-1; D not resolved. Germline CDR1 and CDR2: SEHNR and FQNEAQ (reference sequence). Trimming pared 5 bases from V and 0 bases from J, leaving 13 bases between. The CDR3 contains 15 residues. This CDR3 reads CASSDFRNMNTEAFF. DNA for the CDR3: TGTGCCAGCAGCGACTTCCGGAATATGAACACTGAAGCTTTCTTT.

This chain joins TRBV21-1 and TRBJ2-1; the table calls TRBD2, which could not be checked here. TRBV21-1 is a recognized pseudogene. The CDR3 sequence is 17 residues long. The CDR3 reads CASSKVETGETYNEQFF. CDR3 nucleotides: TGTGCCAGCAGCAAAGTAGAGACTGGAGAAACCTACAATGAGCAGTTCTTC.

The chain recombines TRBV5-5 with TRBJ2-1; possibly TRBD1 for D (5 bases). The V gene lost 3 bases and the J gene lost 5 bases, with 9 bases spanning the gap. This CDR3 has 13 amino acids. CDR1 SGHKS and CDR2 YYEKEE come from the germline V gene (reference sequence). The CDR3 spells CASSSIGDNEQFF. DNA for the CDR3: TGTGCCAGCAGCTCCATAGGGGACAATGAGCAGTTCTTC. The whole variable domain, remainder taken from reference TRBV5-5 and TRBJ2-1, is DAGVTQSPTHLIKTRGQQVTLRCSPISGHKSVSWYQQVLGQGPQFIFQYYEKEERGRGNFPDRFSARQFPNYSSELNVNALLLGDSALYLCASSSIGDNEQFFGPGTRLTVL.

V is TRBV3-1 (or the pseudogene TRBV3-2) and J is TRBJ2-1; D gene unclear. V shed 5 bases and J shed 5 bases, with 16 bases lying between them. The CDR3 consists of 15 residues. The germline CDR1 and CDR2 sequences are LGHDT and YNNKEL (reference sequence). The chain's CDR3 is CASSTGGKLNNEQFF. DNA for the CDR3: TGTGCCAGCAGCACCGGTGGCAAATTGAACAATGAGCAGTTCTTC.

V gene TRBV2 combines with J gene TRBJ1-2; D gene uncertain. The germline CDR1 and CDR2 sequences are SNHLY and FYNNEI. CDR3 length equals 12 residues. V gave up 4 bases and J gave up 2 bases, with 5 bases separating them. The CDR3 loop is CASSAGNYGYTF. CDR3 bases: TGTGCCAGCAGTGCAGGCAACTATGGCTACACCTTC. The full variable domain, in which reference TRBV2 and TRBJ1-2 provide the parts outside the CDR3, is EPEVTQTPSHQVTQMGQEVILRCVPISNHLYFYWYRQILGQKVEFLVSFYNNEISEKSEIFDDQFSVERPDGSNFTLKIRSTKLEDSAMYFCASSAGNYGYTFGSGTRLTVV.

This clone was observed a handful of times. The sample has other DNA sequences that encode this CDR3 too. The rearrangement joins TRBV3-1 (or the pseudogene TRBV3-2) to TRBJ1-3, with 7 positions matching TRBD1. Unmatched junction bases numbered 5, after V lost 6 bases and J lost 0 bases. The CDR3 is 15 residues long. From germline, CDR1 is LGHDT and CDR2 YNNKEL (reference sequence). Here the CDR3 reads CASRPDRASGNTIYF. The CDR3 DNA follows: TGTGCCAGCAGGCCAGACAGGGCCTCTGGAAACACCATATATTTT.

This clone was counted once. V and J are TRBV28 and TRBJ1-4; D remains ambiguous. V was cut by 1 base and J by 7 bases, with 10 bases left in between. Germline-derived CDR1 and CDR2 are MDHEN and SYDVKM. The CDR3 extends over 14 amino acids. CDR3 nucleotide sequence: TGTGCCAGCAGTTTATTAGTAGGAGGTGAAAAACTGTTTTTT. Encoded protein: CASSLLVGGEKLFF.

The chain joins TRBV19 to TRBJ1-1; TRBD1 is a possible D gene (5 bases). V lost 5 bases and J 0 bases, leaving 16 bases between the germline ends. Germline-derived CDR1 and CDR2 are LNHDA and SQIVND (reference sequence). The CDR3 loop spans 16 amino acids. CDR3 region: CASSAPFRVVNTEAFF. The CDR3 region has the DNA TGTGCCAGTAGTGCTCCCTTCAGGGTTGTGAACACTGAAGCTTTCTTT.

The chain combines TRBV7-2 with TRBJ1-1; 8 bases map to TRBD1. In germline, CDR1 is SGHTA, CDR2 FQGNSA. Germline trimming cut 5 bases from V and 1 base from J; bases unmatched to any gene: 6. CDR3 length equals 15 residues. The CDR3: CASSGSGTGNTEAFF. CDR3 DNA: TGTGCCAGCAGCGGATCCGGGACAGGGAACACTGAAGCTTTCTTT. Complete variable domain (other parts from reference TRBV7-2 and TRBJ1-1): GAGVSQSPSNKVTEKGKDVELRCDPISGHTALYWYRQSLGQGLEFLIYFQGNSAPDKSGLPSDRFSAERTGGSVSTLTIQRTQQEDSAVYLCASSGSGTGNTEAFFGQGTRLTVV.

This rearrangement joins TRBV11-2 to TRBJ1-1; D may be TRBD1 (6 bases). The V and J ends lost 3 bases and 7 bases respectively, with 21 bases between them. There are 16 residues in the CDR3. The germline CDR1 and CDR2 sequences are SGHAT and FQNNGV. The CDR3 here is CASSFGGPGTRFEAFF. The CDR3 nucleotides read TGTGCCAGCAGCTTTGGGGGGCCTGGGACACGGTTTGAAGCTTTCTTT.

J is TRBJ2-7 and V is TRBV5-1; 10 nucleotides align to TRBD1. J was trimmed by 4 bases and V by 4 bases; bases with no gene match: 14. The germline V gene encodes CDR1 SGHRS and CDR2 YFSETQ. CDR3 size: 17 residues. Written as DNA, the CDR3 is TGCGCCAGCAGCGAAGGGACAGGGGTGGTCAGACGATACGAGCAGTACTTC. This codes for CASSEGTGVVRRYEQYF. The full variable domain, with the rest looked up from reference TRBV5-1 and TRBJ2-7, is KAGVTQTPRYLIKTRGQQVTLSCSPISGHRSVSWYQQTPGQGLQFLFEYFSETQRNKGNFPGRFSGRQFSNSRSEMNVSTLELGDSALYLCASSEGTGVVRRYEQYFGPGTRLTVT.

This clone was recorded a few times. This chain connects TRBV28 to TRBJ1-5, with TRBD1 identical over 11 bases. This CDR3 is 16 amino acids long. Germline values: CDR1 MDHEN, CDR2 SYDVKM. J lost 5 bases, V lost 3 bases, and 6 bases had no gene match. The CDR3 is CASSFSRTGGYQPQHF. CDR3 DNA: TGTGCCAGCAGTTTTTCGAGGACAGGGGGCTATCAGCCCCAGCATTTT.

The V and J genes are TRBV21-1 and TRBJ1-5; the table's D call TRBD1 went unverified against the DNA. TRBV21-1 is reported as a pseudogene. The CDR3 loop spans 16 amino acids. The CDR3 loop reads CASSKDGTGGNQPQHF. The CDR3 nucleotides are TGTGCCAGCAGCAAAGATGGGACAGGGGGGAATCAGCCCCAGCATTTT.